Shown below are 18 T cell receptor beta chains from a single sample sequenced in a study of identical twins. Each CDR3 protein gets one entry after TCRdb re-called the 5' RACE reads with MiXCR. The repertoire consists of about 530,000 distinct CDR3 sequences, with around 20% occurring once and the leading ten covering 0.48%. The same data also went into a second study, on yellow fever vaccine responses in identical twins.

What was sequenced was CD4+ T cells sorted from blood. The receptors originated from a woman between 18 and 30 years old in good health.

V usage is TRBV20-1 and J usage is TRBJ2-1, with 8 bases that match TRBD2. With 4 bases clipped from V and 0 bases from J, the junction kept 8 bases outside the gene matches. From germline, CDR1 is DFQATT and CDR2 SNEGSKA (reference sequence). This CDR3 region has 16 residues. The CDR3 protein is CSAKIAGQNSYNEQFF. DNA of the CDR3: TGCAGTGCTAAAATAGCGGGGCAGAACTCCTACAATGAGCAGTTCTTC.

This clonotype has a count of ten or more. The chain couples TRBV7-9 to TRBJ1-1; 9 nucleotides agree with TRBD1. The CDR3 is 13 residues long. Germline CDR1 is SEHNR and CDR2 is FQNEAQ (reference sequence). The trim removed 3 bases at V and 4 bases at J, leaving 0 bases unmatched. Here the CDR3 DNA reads TGTGCCAGCAGCTTGGGACAGGGCACTGAAGCTTTCTTT. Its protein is CASSLGQGTEAFF.

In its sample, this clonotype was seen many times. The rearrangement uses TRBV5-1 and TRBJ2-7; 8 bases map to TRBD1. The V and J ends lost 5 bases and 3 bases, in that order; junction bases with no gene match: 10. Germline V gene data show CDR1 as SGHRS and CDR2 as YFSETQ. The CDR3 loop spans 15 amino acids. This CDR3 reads CASSYSGTGFYEQYF. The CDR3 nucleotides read TGCGCCAGCAGTTATTCCGGGACAGGCTTCTACGAGCAGTACTTC.

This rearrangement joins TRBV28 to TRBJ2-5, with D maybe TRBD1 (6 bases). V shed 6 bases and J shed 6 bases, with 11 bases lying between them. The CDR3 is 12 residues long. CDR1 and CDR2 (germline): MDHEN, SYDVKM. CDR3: CASRQGRKTQYF. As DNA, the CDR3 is TGTGCCAGCAGACAGGGACGGAAGACCCAGTACTTC.

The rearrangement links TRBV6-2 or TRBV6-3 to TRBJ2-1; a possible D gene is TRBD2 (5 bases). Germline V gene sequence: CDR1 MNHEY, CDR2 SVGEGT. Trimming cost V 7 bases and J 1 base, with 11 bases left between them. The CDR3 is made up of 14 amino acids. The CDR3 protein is CASTGFGSYNEQFF. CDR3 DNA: TGTGCCAGCACGGGGTTTGGGTCCTACAATGAGCAGTTCTTC.

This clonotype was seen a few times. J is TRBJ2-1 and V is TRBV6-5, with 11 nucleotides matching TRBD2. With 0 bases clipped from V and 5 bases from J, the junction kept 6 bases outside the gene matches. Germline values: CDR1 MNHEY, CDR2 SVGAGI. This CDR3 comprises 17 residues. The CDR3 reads CASSYSGLAAGNNEQFF. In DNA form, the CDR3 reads TGTGCCAGCAGTTACTCGGGACTAGCGGCCGGAAACAATGAGCAGTTCTTC.

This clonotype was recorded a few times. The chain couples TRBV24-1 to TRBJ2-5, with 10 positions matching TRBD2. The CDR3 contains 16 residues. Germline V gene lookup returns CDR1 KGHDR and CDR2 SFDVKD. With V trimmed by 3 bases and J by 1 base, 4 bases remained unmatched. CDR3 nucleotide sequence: TGTGCCACCAGTGATCCGGGACTAGCGTTCCAAGAGACCCAGTACTTC. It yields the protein CATSDPGLAFQETQYF.

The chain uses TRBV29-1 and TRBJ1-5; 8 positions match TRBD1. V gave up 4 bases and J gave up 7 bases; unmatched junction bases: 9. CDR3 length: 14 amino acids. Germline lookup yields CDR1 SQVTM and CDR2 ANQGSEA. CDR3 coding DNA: TGCAGCGTTGTGGACAGGGAACGAGGACAGCCCCAGCATTTT. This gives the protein CSVVDRERGQPQHF.

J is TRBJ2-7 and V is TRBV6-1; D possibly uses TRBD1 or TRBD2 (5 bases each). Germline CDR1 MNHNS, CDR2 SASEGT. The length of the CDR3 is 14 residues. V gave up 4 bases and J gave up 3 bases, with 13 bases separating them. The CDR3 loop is CASSASTGLYEQYV. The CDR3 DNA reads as TGTGCCAGCAGTGCCTCTACGGGGCTCTACGAGCAGTACGTC.

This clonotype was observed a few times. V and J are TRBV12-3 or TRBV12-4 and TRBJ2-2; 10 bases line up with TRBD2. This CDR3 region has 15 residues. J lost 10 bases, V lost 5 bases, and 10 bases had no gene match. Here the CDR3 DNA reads TGTGCCAGCAGTCCCAGCGGGAGGGCCGCTGCGGAGCTGTTTTTT. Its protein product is CASSPSGRAAAELFF.

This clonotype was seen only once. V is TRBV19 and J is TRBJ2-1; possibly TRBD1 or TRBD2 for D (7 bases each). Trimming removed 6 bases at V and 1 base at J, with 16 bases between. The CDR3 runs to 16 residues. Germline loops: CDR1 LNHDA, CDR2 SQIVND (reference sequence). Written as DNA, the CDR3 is TGTGCCAGTAGAAGCGGGGCAGGGGGATCCTACAATGAGCAGTTCTTC. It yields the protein CASRSGAGGSYNEQFF.

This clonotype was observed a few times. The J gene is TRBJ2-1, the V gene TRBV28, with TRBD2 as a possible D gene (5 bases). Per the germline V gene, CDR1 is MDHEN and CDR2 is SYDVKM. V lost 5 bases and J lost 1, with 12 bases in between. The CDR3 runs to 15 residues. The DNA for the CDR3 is TGTGCCAGCAGTCCAATCGGGATTTCCTACAATGAGCAGTTCTTC. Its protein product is CASSPIGISYNEQFF.

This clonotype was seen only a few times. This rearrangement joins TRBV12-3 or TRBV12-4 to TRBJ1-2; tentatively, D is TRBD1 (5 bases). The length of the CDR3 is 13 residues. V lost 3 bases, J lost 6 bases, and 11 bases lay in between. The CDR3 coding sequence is TGTGCCAGCAGTTTCCAGGGAGTGGATGGCTACACCTTC. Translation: CASSFQGVDGYTF.

CDR3 bases: TGTGCCAGCAGAATGGGGGGAGAGACCCAGTACTTC. It codes for CASRMGGETQYF. V and J are TRBV6-5 and TRBJ2-5; a weak D match, TRBD2 (6 bases). The CDR3 spans 12 residues. Germline CDR1 MNHEY, CDR2 SVGAGI. The V end was cut by 6 bases, the J end by 4 bases, with 9 bases between.

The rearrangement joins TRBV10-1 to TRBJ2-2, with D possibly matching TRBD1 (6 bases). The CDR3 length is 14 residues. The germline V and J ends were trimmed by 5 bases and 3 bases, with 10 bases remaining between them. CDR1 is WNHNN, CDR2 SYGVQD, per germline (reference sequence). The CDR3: CASSRAGDTGELFF. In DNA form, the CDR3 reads TGCGCCAGCAGTAGGGCAGGGGACACCGGGGAGCTGTTTTTT.

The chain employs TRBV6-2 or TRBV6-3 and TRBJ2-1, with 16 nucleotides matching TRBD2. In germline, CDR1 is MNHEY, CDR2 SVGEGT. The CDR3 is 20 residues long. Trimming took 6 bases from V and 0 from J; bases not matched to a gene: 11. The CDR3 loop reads CASSYDAGLAGGSSYNEQFF. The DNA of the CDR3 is TGTGCCAGCAGCTACGACGCGGGACTAGCGGGAGGGAGCTCCTACAATGAGCAGTTCTTC.

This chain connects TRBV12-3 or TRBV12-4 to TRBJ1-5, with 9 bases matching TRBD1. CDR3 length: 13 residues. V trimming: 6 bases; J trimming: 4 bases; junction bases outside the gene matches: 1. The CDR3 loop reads CASRDRGNQPQHF. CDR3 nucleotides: TGTGCCAGCAGGGACAGGGGTAATCAGCCCCAGCATTTT.

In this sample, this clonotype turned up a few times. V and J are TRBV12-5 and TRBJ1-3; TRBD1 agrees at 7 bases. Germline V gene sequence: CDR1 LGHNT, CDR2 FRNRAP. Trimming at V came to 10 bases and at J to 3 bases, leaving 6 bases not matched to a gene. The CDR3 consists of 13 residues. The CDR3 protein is CATDREDGNTIYF. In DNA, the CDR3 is TGTGCTACCGACAGGGAGGATGGAAACACCATATATTTT.